These 28 T cell receptor beta chains originate from one sample sequenced in a study of beta chain features in type 1 diabetes. Study-wide results and limits: All four CD4+ subsets from Type 1 diabetes patients carried moderately but significantly shorter TCRB CDR3s.

Expressed TCRB transcripts got sequenced, as all isolated RNA was reverse transcribed. Assay used: immunoSEQ multiplex PCR; TCRdb lists only in-frame clones, some missing. Among 150,000 to 200,000 clones, almost 65% were seen once, and the ten largest hold about 0.1%. No antigen has been identified for these receptors. Material: naive CD4+ T cells from blood. The receptors come from a man aged 25-45 years with type 1 diabetes.

The J gene is TRBJ2-3, the V gene TRBV30, with TRBD1 matching over 11 bases. This CDR3 is built from 13 residues. The germline V gene encodes CDR1 GTSNPN and CDR2 SVGIG (reference sequence). Unmatched junction bases numbered 2, after V lost 5 bases and J lost 4 bases. The CDR3 spells CAWGTGGADTQYF. For the CDR3, the DNA is TGTGCCTGGGGGACAGGGGGAGCAGATACGCAGTATTTT. The variable domain in full, completed from reference TRBV30 and TRBJ2-3, reads SQTIHQWPATLVQPVGSPLSLECTVEGTSNPNLYWYRQAAGRGLQLLFYSVGIGQISSEVPQNLSASRPQDRQFILSSKKLLLSDSGFYLCAWGTGGADTQYFGPGTRLTVL.

The table lists this clone with a few counts. The chain has TRBV2 and TRBJ2-7; D unresolved. CDR3 length equals 11 residues. The V end was cut by 0 bases, the J end by 6 bases, with 3 bases between. Germline V CDR1 and CDR2: SNHLY, FYNNEI. The CDR3 loop is CASSEASEQYF. For the CDR3, the DNA is TGTGCCAGCAGTGAAGCTAGCGAGCAGTACTTC. Together with reference TRBV2 and TRBJ2-7, the CDR3 gives the full variable domain: EPEVTQTPSHQVTQMGQEVILRCVPISNHLYFYWYRQILGQKVEFLVSFYNNEISEKSEIFDDQFSVERPDGSNFTLKIRSTKLEDSAMYFCASSEASEQYFGPGTRLTVT.

This clone came up once. V usage is TRBV27 and J usage is TRBJ1-5, with TRBD1 identical over 10 bases. CDR3 length: 15 amino acids. The J segment lost 6 bases and the V segment lost 6 bases, leaving 8 bases of the junction unmatched. CDR1 is MNHEY and CDR2 is SMNVEV in the germline V gene (reference sequence). DNA of the CDR3: TGTGCCAGCAGCCCGACAGGGGGCTGGGTTCAGCCCCAGCATTTT. It translates to CASSPTGGWVQPQHF.

In this sample, this clone turned up once. The rearrangement joins TRBV4-1 to TRBJ2-3, with TRBD2 matching 12 bases. Germline CDR1 MGHRA, CDR2 YSYEKL. The CDR3 contains 16 residues. V lost 1 base, J lost 5 bases, and 4 bases stayed unmatched. CDR3 DNA sequence: TGCGCCAGCAGCCAAGCTAGCGGGGGGGCCCAAGATACGCAGTATTTT. Amino acids: CASSQASGGAQDTQYF.

In regard to this clone: At the DNA level, this CDR3 is encoded by other sequences in the same sample as well. The chain carries TRBV30 and TRBJ1-5; D gene unclear. V was pared by 0 bases and J by 0 bases, with 6 bases between. Germline V gene data show CDR1 as GTSNPN and CDR2 as SVGIG (reference sequence). The CDR3 sequence is 14 residues long. CDR3 DNA sequence: TGTGCCTGGAGTGTATTGGATAGCAATCAGCCCCAGCATTTT. Encoded protein: CAWSVLDSNQPQHF.

V is TRBV4-3 and J is TRBJ2-1; maybe TRBD2 (6 bases). The length of the CDR3 is 13 residues. The V gene lost 4 bases and the J gene lost 6 bases, with 10 bases spanning the gap. CDR1 LGHNA and CDR2 YSLEER come from the germline V gene. CDR3 amino acids: CASSRDLGNEQFF. CDR3 nucleotides: TGCGCCAGCAGCCGGGACTTGGGCAATGAGCAGTTCTTC.

The V gene is TRBV6-6, the J gene TRBJ1-1; D perhaps matches TRBD1 (5 bases). Germline assignment: CDR1 MNHNY and CDR2 SVGAGI (reference sequence). Trimming left V 4 bases short and J 1 base short, with 10 bases between. This CDR3 region has 14 residues. CDR3 residues: CASSFLGENTEAFF. The CDR3 DNA follows: TGTGCCAGCAGTTTCCTAGGGGAGAACACTGAAGCTTTCTTT.

This rearrangement joins TRBV5-1 to TRBJ2-3; no clear D. CDR3 length: 14 residues. Per the germline V gene, CDR1 is SGHRS and CDR2 is YFSETQ. V gave up 2 bases and J gave up 2 bases, with 9 bases separating them. The CDR3 loop is CASSFPGATDTQYF. In nucleotides, the CDR3 is TGCGCCAGCAGCTTCCCAGGAGCCACAGATACGCAGTATTTT.

This chain connects TRBV28 to TRBJ2-7; a weak D match, TRBD1 (6 bases). V lost 2 bases and J 2 bases, leaving 7 bases between the germline ends. The CDR3 sequence is 13 residues long. The germline V gene has CDR1 MDHEN and CDR2 SYDVKM. CDR3 in amino acids: CASSLTGPYEQYF. For the CDR3, the DNA is TGTGCCAGCAGTTTAACAGGGCCCTACGAGCAGTACTTC. Drawing the rest from reference TRBV28 and TRBJ2-7, the complete variable domain is DVKVTQSSRYLVKRTGEKVFLECVQDMDHENMFWYRQDPGLGLRLIYFSYDVKMKEKGDIPEGYSVSREKKERFSLILESASTNQTSMYLCASSLTGPYEQYFGPGTRLTVT.

The chain links TRBV7-8 to TRBJ2-1; a possible D gene is TRBD2 (5 bases). V shed 6 bases and J shed 3 bases, with 18 bases lying between them. Germline assignment: CDR1 SGHVS and CDR2 FQNEAQ. The length of the CDR3 is 16 residues. The CDR3 sequence is CASSPLTGENYNEQFF. In DNA form, the CDR3 reads TGTGCCAGCAGTCCACTCACCGGGGAGAACTACAATGAGCAGTTCTTC.

The V gene is TRBV9, the J gene TRBJ2-7; a weak D match, TRBD1 (5 bases). V dropped 0 bases and J dropped 6 bases, with 13 bases sitting between them. This CDR3 comprises 14 residues. CDR1 SGDLS and CDR2 YYNGEE come from the germline V gene. The CDR3: CASSVESGIGEQYF. CDR3 nucleotide sequence: TGTGCCAGCAGCGTAGAATCAGGGATCGGCGAGCAGTACTTC.

The chain uses TRBV20-1 and TRBJ2-5, with D unclear. V lost 6 bases, J lost 5 bases, and 4 bases lay in between. CDR3 length equals 9 residues. CDR1 DFQATT and CDR2 SNEGSKA come from the germline V gene (reference sequence). The CDR3 region has the DNA TGCAGTGCGGAGGAGACCCAGTACTTC. It yields the protein CSAEETQYF.

This clone appeared a few times. One junction end disagrees with the germline gene, perhaps due to a read error. The V gene is TRBV7-2, the J gene TRBJ2-3, with TRBD2 matching over 9 bases. The V gene's germline CDR1 is SGHTA and CDR2 FQGNSA. This CDR3 region has 13 residues. The CDR3 spells CASSLAPAGGRDF. CDR3 in DNA: TGTGCCAGCAGCTTAGCCCCAGCGGGGGGCCGGGATTTT.

This clone came up a few times. The chain combines TRBV11-2 with TRBJ1-2; D is unclear. Germline CDR1 SGHAT, CDR2 FQNNGV. Trimming took off 5 bases at V and 4 bases at J, with 8 bases between the two ends. The CDR3 is 12 residues long. CDR3 loop: CASSQTAYGYTF. The DNA of the CDR3 is TGTGCCAGCAGCCAGACGGCCTATGGCTACACCTTC.

In its sample, this clone was seen once. The chain joins TRBV11-2 to TRBJ1-2; D call uncertain. CDR1 and CDR2 from the germline V gene are SGHAT and FQNNGV. Deletions cut 5 bases from V and 4 bases from J, with 11 bases between. The CDR3 loop spans 13 amino acids. CDR3 DNA sequence: TGTGCCAGCAGCGATAGGGTCTCCTATGGCTACACCTTC. This sequence encodes CASSDRVSYGYTF.

This clone was picked up a small number of times. The J gene is TRBJ1-5, the V gene TRBV30; D call uncertain. This CDR3 is 16 amino acids long. CDR1 is GTSNPN and CDR2 is SVGIG in the germline V gene (reference sequence). V was cut by 0 bases and J by 3 bases, with 15 bases left in between. The chain's CDR3 is CAWSVRGGRNNQPQHF. Written as DNA, the CDR3 is TGTGCCTGGAGTGTACGGGGAGGCAGGAACAATCAGCCCCAGCATTTT.

The J gene is TRBJ1-4, the V gene TRBV9; TRBD1 aligns across 7 bases. The J segment lost 6 bases and the V segment lost 2 bases, leaving 4 bases of the junction unmatched. CDR3 length: 14 amino acids. Looked up from germline, CDR1 is SGDLS and CDR2 is YYNGEE. CDR3 DNA sequence: TGTGCCAGCAGCGTTAGAGGGGGCGATGAAAAACTGTTTTTT. It translates to CASSVRGGDEKLFF.

The chain has TRBV30 and TRBJ2-3, with 13 bases aligning to TRBD2. This CDR3 comprises 15 residues. Germline lookup yields CDR1 GTSNPN and CDR2 SVGIG (reference sequence). V shed 3 bases, J shed 1 base, and the junction held 1 base outside the gene matches. The CDR3 region is CAWSGLAGGTDTQYF. DNA of the CDR3: TGTGCCTGGAGCGGACTAGCGGGGGGCACAGATACGCAGTATTTT.

The rearrangement links TRBV6-5 to TRBJ2-3; 9 bases match TRBD2. The CDR3 sequence is 14 residues long. The germline gives CDR1 MNHEY, CDR2 SVGAGI. The V segment lost 6 bases and the J segment 1 base; nucleotides outside the gene matches: 2. The CDR3 bases are TGTGCCAGCAGGGCTAGCGGGGGCACAGATACGCAGTATTTT. It encodes CASRASGGTDTQYF.

V gene TRBV28 combines with J gene TRBJ2-3; unclear D gene. Germline values: CDR1 MDHEN, CDR2 SYDVKM. Between the trimmed V and J ends, which lost 7 bases and 2 bases, there was a span of 10 bases. The CDR3 spans 13 residues. CDR3 sequence: CASIPTDTDTQYF. The CDR3 nucleotides are TGTGCCAGCATCCCAACGGACACAGATACGCAGTATTTT.

The chain joins TRBV6-6 to TRBJ1-5; no clear D gene. The CDR3 totals 11 residues. Germline loops: CDR1 MNHNY, CDR2 SVGAGI (reference sequence). V lost 4 bases and J 3 bases, leaving 1 base between the germline ends. This CDR3 is CASSSNQPQHF. CDR3 nucleotide sequence: TGTGCCAGCAGTTCCAATCAGCCCCAGCATTTT.

The V and J genes are TRBV29-1 and TRBJ2-7; 7 nucleotides align to TRBD2. V lost 5 bases and J lost 9; bases outside the gene matches: 10. This CDR3 contains 12 residues. The V gene's germline CDR1 is SQVTM and CDR2 ANQGSEA. CDR3 amino acids: CSVLGGGAAQYF. The CDR3 DNA is TGCAGCGTTCTCGGCGGGGGAGCCGCGCAGTACTTC.

This clone came up a few times. This sequence joins TRBV25-1 and TRBJ2-1; tentative D call: TRBD1 (5 bases). The CDR3 has 12 residues. V was pared by 2 bases and J by 8 bases, with 7 bases between. The germline CDR1 and CDR2 sequences are MGHDK and SYGVNS. CDR3 bases: TGTGCCAGCAGTGAAAGGGGCGATGAGCAGTTCTTC. Translated: CASSERGDEQFF.

The rearrangement links TRBV29-1 to TRBJ2-3; TRBD1 might be the D (6 bases). This CDR3 has 14 residues. Trimming took 5 bases from V and 0 from J, leaving 12 bases between them. CDR1 is SQVTM and CDR2 is ANQGSEA in the germline V gene. The CDR3, as DNA: TGCAGCGTTCTATGGGACACGAGCACAGATACGCAGTATTTT. Its protein is CSVLWDTSTDTQYF.

The V call is TRBV7-2, the J call TRBJ2-1; 14 nucleotides match TRBD2. The CDR3 runs to 16 residues. Unmatched junction bases numbered 8, after V lost 0 bases and J lost 13 bases. Germline lookup yields CDR1 SGHTA and CDR2 FQGNSA. The DNA for the CDR3 is TGTGCCAGCAGCTTAGCGTTGGGGACTAGCGGGGGTGAACAGTTCTTC. This translates into CASSLALGTSGGEQFF.

V gene TRBV4-3 combines with J gene TRBJ2-7, with D unclear. Germline CDR1 reads LGHNA; CDR2 reads YSLEER. The CDR3 loop spans 16 amino acids. Trimming removed 0 bases at V and 3 bases at J, with 15 bases between. The CDR3 here is CASSQDSDLMFYEQYF. The CDR3 coding sequence is TGCGCCAGCAGCCAAGATTCGGACCTAATGTTCTACGAGCAGTACTTC.

The J gene is TRBJ1-4, the V gene TRBV30, with 9 bases that match TRBD1. This CDR3 has 15 amino acids. Germline V lookup: CDR1 GTSNPN, CDR2 SVGIG (reference sequence). The J segment lost 6 bases and the V segment lost 1 base, leaving 6 bases of the junction unmatched. CDR3 sequence reads: CAWSASGTGYEKLFF. CDR3 nucleotide sequence: TGTGCCTGGAGTGCTTCCGGGACAGGGTATGAAAAACTGTTTTTT.

This chain uses TRBV7-9 with TRBJ2-5, with unresolved D. There are 17 residues in the CDR3. Trimming took 2 bases from V and 1 from J, leaving 17 bases between them. Germline lookup yields CDR1 SEHNR and CDR2 FQNEAQ (reference sequence). CDR3 DNA: TGTGCCAGCAGCTTAAACTCCCCGTTCGCAGGCCAAGAGACCCAGTACTTC. Protein sequence: CASSLNSPFAGQETQYF.